The text below deals with one T cell receptor beta chain. The antigen is unknown. The data were taken from a study of beta chain features in type 1 diabetes. The study reverse transcribed the entire isolated RNA, so it sequenced expressed TCRB transcripts. Profiling relied on immunoSEQ multiplex PCR, and the TCRdb table lists in-frame clones only, not all of them. Of 550,000 to 850,000 clones detected, roughly an eighth appear once; the ten largest clones hold 0.02% to 0.025%. Overall study results and limits: All four CD4+ subsets from Type 1 diabetes patients carried moderately but significantly shorter TCRB CDR3s.

Germline V lookup: CDR1 SGDLS, CDR2 YYNGEE. The CDR3 is 14 amino acids. The germline V and J ends were trimmed by 4 bases and 2 bases, with 12 bases remaining between them. The chain combines TRBV9 with TRBJ1-2, with D possibly matching TRBD1 (6 bases). Sample: naive CD4+ T cells from blood. The receptor was isolated from a man aged 18 to 29 with type 1 diabetes. The CDR3 sequence is CASSQTGINYGYTF. The CDR3 region has the DNA TGTGCCAGCAGCCAGACAGGAATCAACTATGGCTACACCTTC. The variable domain in full, with the rest retrieved from reference TRBV9 and TRBJ1-2, is DSGVTQTPKHLITATGQRVTLRCSPRSGDLSVYWYQQSLDQGLQFLIQYYNGEERAKGNILERFSAQQFPDLHSELNLSSLELGDSALYFCASSQTGINYGYTFGSGTRLTVV.